This TCR beta chain was sequenced during a study of vaccination effects on CD4 cells after COVID-19. The junction had 4 bases not matched to a gene; V was cut back by 4 bases and J by 1 base. This CDR3 spans 15 amino acids. The germline gives CDR1 SGHRS, CDR2 YFSETQ. Concerning this clone: Its antigen remains unidentified.

Before sequencing took place, the ViraFEST assay used viral peptide pools to expand antigen-specific CD4+ T cells. Investigators separated out CD4+ T cells once around 10 days of culture had passed. This person caught SARS-CoV-2 sometime from March to December 2020, and PCR testing confirmed the infection. Here immunoSEQ multiplex PCR was the method, and the copy in TCRdb shows in-frame clones only, minus some. Found here are more than 20,000 clones, about 80% of them singletons; the top ten hold about two fifths. The V gene is TRBV5-1, the J gene TRBJ2-7; 11 nucleotides match TRBD2. This sample comprised CD4+ T cells from PBMCs cultured with a peptide pool, obtained before COVID-19 vaccination. This clonotype originated in a human donor who had a prior SARS-CoV-2 infection. The CDR3 bases are TGCGCCAGCAGCGGGACTAGCGGACCTTCCTACGAGCAGTACTTC. This translates into CASSGTSGPSYEQYF.